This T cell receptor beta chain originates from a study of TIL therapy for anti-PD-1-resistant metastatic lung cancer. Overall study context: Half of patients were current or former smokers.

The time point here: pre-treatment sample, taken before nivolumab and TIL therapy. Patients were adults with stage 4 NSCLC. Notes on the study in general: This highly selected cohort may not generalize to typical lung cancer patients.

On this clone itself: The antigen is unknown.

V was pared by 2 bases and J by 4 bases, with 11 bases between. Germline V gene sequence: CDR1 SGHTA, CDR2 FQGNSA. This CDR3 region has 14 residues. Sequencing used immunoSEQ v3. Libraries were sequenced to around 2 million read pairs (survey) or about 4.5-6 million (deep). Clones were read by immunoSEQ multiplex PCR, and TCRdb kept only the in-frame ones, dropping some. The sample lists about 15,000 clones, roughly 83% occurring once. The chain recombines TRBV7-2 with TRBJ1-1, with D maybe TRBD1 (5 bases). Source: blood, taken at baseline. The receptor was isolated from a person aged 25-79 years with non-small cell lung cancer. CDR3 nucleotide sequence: TGTGCCAGCAGCTTAACGGGGGTTGGCACTGAAGCTTTCTTT. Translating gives CASSLTGVGTEAFF.